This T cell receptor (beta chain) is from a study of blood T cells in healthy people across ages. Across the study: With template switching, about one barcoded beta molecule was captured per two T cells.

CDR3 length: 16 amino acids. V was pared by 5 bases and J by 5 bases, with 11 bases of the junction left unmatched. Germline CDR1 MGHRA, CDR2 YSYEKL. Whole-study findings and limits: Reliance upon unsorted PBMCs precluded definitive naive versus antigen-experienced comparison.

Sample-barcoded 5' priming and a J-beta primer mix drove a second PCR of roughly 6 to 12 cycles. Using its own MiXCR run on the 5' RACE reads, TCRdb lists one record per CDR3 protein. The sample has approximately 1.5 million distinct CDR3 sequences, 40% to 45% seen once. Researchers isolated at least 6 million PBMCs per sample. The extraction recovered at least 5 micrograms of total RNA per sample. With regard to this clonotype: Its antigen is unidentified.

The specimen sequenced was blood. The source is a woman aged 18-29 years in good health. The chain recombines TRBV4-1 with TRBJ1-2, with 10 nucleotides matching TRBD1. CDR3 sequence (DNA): TGCGCCAGCAGCGTTGGGACAGGGGCTCTTCGATATGGCTACACCTTC. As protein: CASSVGTGALRYGYTF.